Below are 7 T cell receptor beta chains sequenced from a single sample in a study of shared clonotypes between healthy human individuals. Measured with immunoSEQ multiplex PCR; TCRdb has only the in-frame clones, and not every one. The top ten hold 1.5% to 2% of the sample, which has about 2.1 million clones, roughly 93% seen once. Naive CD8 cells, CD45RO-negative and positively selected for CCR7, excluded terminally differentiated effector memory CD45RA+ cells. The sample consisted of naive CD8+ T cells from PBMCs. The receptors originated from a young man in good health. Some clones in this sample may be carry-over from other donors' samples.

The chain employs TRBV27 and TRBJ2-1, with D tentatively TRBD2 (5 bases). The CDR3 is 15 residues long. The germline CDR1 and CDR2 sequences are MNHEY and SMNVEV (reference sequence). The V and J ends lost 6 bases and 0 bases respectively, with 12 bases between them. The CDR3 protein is CASRPSGSSYNEQFF. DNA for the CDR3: TGTGCCAGCAGACCCAGCGGCAGCTCCTACAATGAGCAGTTCTTC.

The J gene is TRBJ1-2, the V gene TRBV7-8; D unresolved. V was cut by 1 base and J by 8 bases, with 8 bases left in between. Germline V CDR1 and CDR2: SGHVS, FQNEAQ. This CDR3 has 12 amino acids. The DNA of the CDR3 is TGTGCCAGCAGCTTAGGAATCCGGGGCTACACCTTC. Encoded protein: CASSLGIRGYTF.

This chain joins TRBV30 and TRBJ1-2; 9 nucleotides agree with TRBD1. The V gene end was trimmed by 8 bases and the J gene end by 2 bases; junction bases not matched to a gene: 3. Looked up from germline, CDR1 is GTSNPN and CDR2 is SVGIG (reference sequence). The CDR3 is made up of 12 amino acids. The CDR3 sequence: CAGTGPNYGYTF. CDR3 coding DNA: TGTGCCGGGACAGGGCCCAACTATGGCTACACCTTC.

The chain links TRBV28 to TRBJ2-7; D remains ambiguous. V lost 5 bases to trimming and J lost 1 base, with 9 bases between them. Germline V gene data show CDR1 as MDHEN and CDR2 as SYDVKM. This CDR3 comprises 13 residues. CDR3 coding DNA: TGTGCCAGCAGTCGACTGGAGTCCTACGAGCAGTACTTC. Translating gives CASSRLESYEQYF.

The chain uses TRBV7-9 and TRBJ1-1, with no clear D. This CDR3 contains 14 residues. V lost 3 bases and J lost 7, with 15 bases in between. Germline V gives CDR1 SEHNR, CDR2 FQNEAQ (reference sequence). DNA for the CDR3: TGTGCCAGCAGCTTCCCCGGACTAAGGATTGAAGCTTTCTTT. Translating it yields CASSFPGLRIEAFF.

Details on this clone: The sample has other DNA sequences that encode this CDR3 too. CDR3 coding DNA: TGTGCCAGCAGTAGGTCGAACACCGGGGAGCTGTTTTTT. Translated: CASSRSNTGELFF. This chain uses TRBV9 with TRBJ2-2; unclear D gene. V was pared by 5 bases and J by 0 bases, with 5 bases between. The CDR3 length is 13 residues. Germline CDR1 SGDLS, CDR2 YYNGEE.

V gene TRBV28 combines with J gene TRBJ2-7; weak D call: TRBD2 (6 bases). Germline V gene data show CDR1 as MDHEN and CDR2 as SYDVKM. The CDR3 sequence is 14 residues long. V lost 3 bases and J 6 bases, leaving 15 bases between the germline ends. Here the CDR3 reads CASSLSGEGSEQYF. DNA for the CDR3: TGTGCCAGCAGTTTGTCGGGGGAAGGATCCGAGCAGTACTTC.